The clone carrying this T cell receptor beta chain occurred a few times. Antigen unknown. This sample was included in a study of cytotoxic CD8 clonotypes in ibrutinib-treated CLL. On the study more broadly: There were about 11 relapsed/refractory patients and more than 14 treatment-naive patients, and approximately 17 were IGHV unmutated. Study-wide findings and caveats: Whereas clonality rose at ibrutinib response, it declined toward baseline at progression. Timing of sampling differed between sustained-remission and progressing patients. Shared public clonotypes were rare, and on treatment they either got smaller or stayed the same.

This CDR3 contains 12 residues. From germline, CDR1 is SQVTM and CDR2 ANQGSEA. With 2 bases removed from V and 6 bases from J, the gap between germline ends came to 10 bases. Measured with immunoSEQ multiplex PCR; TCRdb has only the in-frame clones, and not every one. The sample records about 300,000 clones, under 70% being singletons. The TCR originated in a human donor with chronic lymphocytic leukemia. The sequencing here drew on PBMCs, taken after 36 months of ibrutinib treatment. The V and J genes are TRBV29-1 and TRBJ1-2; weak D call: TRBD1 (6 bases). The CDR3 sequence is CSVETGTDGYTF. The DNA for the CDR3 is TGCAGCGTTGAAACAGGGACTGATGGCTACACCTTC.